This T cell receptor (beta chain) was retrieved from a study of stem cell transplantation in POMP-related autoinflammatory disease. Study-level background: The study hypothesized thymoproteasome defects skew the TRB repertoire via impaired CD8+ selection. Study results and caveats: In patients with PRAID, every analyzed T-cell subset tended to show lower diversity and higher clonality. Unique TRB V-J gene pairings were limited in number in patients with PRAID.

Only in-frame clones appear in the TCRdb table, and some are missing; sequencing was by immunoSEQ multiplex PCR. The sample has about 2,000 clones; about 86% are singletons. Between the trimmed V and J ends, which lost 6 bases and 3 bases, there was a span of 15 bases. Germline loops: CDR1 MRHNA, CDR2 SNTAGT. The CDR3 has 15 residues. To note about this clone: Its antigen is not identified.

PRAID featured immunodeficiency plus autoinflammation. This chain connects TRBV6-4 to TRBJ1-5; maybe TRBD1 (5 bases). The source material was Tregs from PBMCs, sampled before stem cell transplantation. The receptor was derived from a human donor with POMP-related autoinflammation and immune dysregulation (PRAID). In DNA, the CDR3 is TGTGCCAGCAGAGTAGTGGGGCGCGTCAATCAGCCCCAGCATTTT. As protein: CASRVVGRVNQPQHF.